This TCR beta chain was retrieved from a study of cytomegalovirus exposure and HLA in healthy donors. Study results and caveats: Reportedly, TCR beta sequences accurately predicted HLA-A and HLA-B alleles in most subjects.

The CDR3 sequence is 13 residues long. Remarks on this clone: Its cognate antigen is unknown.

The primer mix had 60 Vbeta and 13 Jbeta primers. Clones were read by immunoSEQ multiplex PCR, and TCRdb kept only the in-frame ones, dropping some. The table lists fewer than 70,000 clones, 83% of them singletons, with 1.6% in the top ten. The specimen sequenced was PBMCs. The chain employs TRBV21-1 and TRBJ2-1; TRBD2, the table's D call, lacks a check against the DNA. TRBV21-1 is deemed a pseudogene. This sequence was found in a human donor in good health. The CDR3 sequence is CAHTSVRDNEQFF. CDR3 in DNA: TGTGCCCATACCTCGGTGAGGGACAATGAGCAGTTCTTC.